The next 9 T cell receptor beta chains were all read from a single sample in a study of blood T cell repertoires in COVID-19. Profiled with immunoSEQ multiplex PCR; TCRdb holds only in-frame clones, not every one. The table lists about 110,000 clones, just over 70% of them singletons, with around 1.7% in the top ten. Specimen: peripheral blood. The receptors were sampled from a woman between 40 and 50 years old with acute or convalescent COVID-19.

The chain employs TRBV4-3 and TRBJ1-6, with D perhaps TRBD1 (6 bases). Trimming removed 1 base at V and 7 bases at J, with 8 bases between. This CDR3 comprises 14 residues. The germline gives CDR1 LGHNA, CDR2 YSLEER. The CDR3 reads CASSQGQANSPLHF. The CDR3 DNA reads as TGCGCCAGCAGCCAAGGACAGGCGAATTCACCCCTCCACTTT.

CDR3 amino acids: CARSRGDFTRDRPYEQYF. The CDR3 DNA reads TGTGCCAGGAGCAGGGGCGACTTTACTCGGGACAGACCATACGAGCAGTACTTC. The V gene is TRBV2, the J gene TRBJ2-7; 7 nucleotides align to TRBD1. CDR3 length: 18 amino acids. Germline V gene data show CDR1 as SNHLY and CDR2 as FYNNEI. Trimming at V came to 9 bases and at J to 4 bases, leaving 24 bases not matched to a gene.

The gene calls are TRBV28 and TRBJ2-7; 10 nucleotides match TRBD1. With 5 bases clipped from V and 7 bases from J, the junction kept 8 bases outside the gene matches. The CDR3 sequence is 14 residues long. The V gene's germline CDR1 is MDHEN and CDR2 SYDVKM. CDR3 bases: TGTGCCAGCAGTCCAATGGACAGGGGGTATGAGCAGTACTTC. Translated: CASSPMDRGYEQYF.

V and J are TRBV5-4 and TRBJ1-2, with 8 positions matching TRBD1. CDR3 length equals 16 residues. Germline CDR1 and CDR2: SGHNT and YYREEE (reference sequence). V trimming: 3 bases; J trimming: 4 bases; junction bases outside the gene matches: 11. The CDR3 spells CASSSLGQGVGYGYTF. Here the CDR3 DNA reads TGTGCCAGCAGCTCATTAGGACAGGGCGTGGGCTATGGCTACACCTTC.

The V gene is TRBV7-9, the J gene TRBJ2-1; TRBD2 matches 10 bases. CDR3 length equals 15 residues. J lost 5 bases, V lost 5 bases, and 6 bases had no gene match. CDR1 is SEHNR, CDR2 FQNEAQ, per germline (reference sequence). CDR3 sequence (DNA): TGTGCCAGCAGCGTAAAGCGGGGGGGGCACAATGAGCAGTTCTTC. Translation gives CASSVKRGGHNEQFF. The entire variable domain, with the rest obtained from reference TRBV7-9 and TRBJ2-1, is as follows: DTGVSQNPRHKITKRGQNVTFRCDPISEHNRLYWYRQTLGQGPEFLTYFQNEAQLEKSRLLSDRFSAERPKGSFSTLEIQRTEQGDSAMYLCASSVKRGGHNEQFFGPGTRLTVL.

This sequence joins TRBV9 and TRBJ1-3; maybe TRBD1 (5 bases). With 0 bases removed from V and 0 bases from J, the gap between germline ends came to 10 bases. The CDR3 loop spans 16 amino acids. CDR1 SGDLS and CDR2 YYNGEE come from the germline V gene. The CDR3 reads CASSVGGAASGNTIYF. CDR3 DNA: TGTGCCAGCAGCGTAGGTGGGGCCGCCTCTGGAAACACCATATATTTT.

CDR3 sequence reads: CASKTGTGVSPLHF. In nucleotides, the CDR3 is TGCGCCAGCAAAACCGGGACAGGGGTCTCACCCCTCCACTTT. The chain carries TRBV10-2 and TRBJ1-6, with 10 bases lining up with TRBD1. The CDR3 consists of 14 residues. Looked up from germline, CDR1 is WSHSY and CDR2 is SAAADI. The V gene end was trimmed by 7 bases and the J gene end by 10 bases; junction bases not matched to a gene: 7.

The genes are TRBV20-1 and TRBJ1-2; weak D call: TRBD1 (5 bases). Trimming removed 3 bases from V and 7 bases from J, with 15 bases in between. CDR3 length equals 13 residues. Germline V gene data show CDR1 as DFQATT and CDR2 as SNEGSKA (reference sequence). In DNA, the CDR3 is TGCAGTGCTAGTCCTGGGGGGGGGTCTGGCTACACCTTC. Amino acids: CSASPGGGSGYTF.

This clone appeared a few times. This chain uses TRBV10-3 with TRBJ2-6, with a weak D call TRBD1 (6 bases). This CDR3 is built from 15 residues. Germline V CDR1 and CDR2: ENHRY, SYGVKD. V shed 10 bases and J shed 3 bases, with 16 bases lying between them. Written as DNA, the CDR3 is TGTGCCAGTTGTCCGAACAGGGATGGGGCCAACGTCCTGACTTTC. Encoded protein: CASCPNRDGANVLTF.